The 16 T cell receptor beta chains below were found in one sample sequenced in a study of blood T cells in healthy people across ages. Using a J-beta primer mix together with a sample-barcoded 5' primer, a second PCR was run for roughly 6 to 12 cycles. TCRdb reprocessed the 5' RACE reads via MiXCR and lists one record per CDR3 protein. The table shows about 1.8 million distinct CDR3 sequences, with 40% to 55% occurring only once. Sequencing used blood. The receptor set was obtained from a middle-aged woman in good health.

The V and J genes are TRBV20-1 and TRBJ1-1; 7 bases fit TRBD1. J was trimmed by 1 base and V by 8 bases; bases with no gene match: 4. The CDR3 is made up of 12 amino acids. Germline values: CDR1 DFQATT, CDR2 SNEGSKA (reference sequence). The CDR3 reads CSQRQGNTEAFF. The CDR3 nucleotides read TGCAGTCAAAGACAGGGGAACACTGAAGCTTTCTTT.

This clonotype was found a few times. The CDR3 bases are TGTGCCAGCAGCATGGACTTCTACGACCTCCTAGATACGCAGTATTTT. Translation: CASSMDFYDLLDTQYF. The V gene is TRBV7-2, the J gene TRBJ2-3; maybe TRBD2 (5 bases). The germline V and J ends were trimmed by 5 bases and 5 bases, with 20 bases remaining between them. Germline V lookup: CDR1 SGHTA, CDR2 FQGNSA. The CDR3 length is 16 residues.

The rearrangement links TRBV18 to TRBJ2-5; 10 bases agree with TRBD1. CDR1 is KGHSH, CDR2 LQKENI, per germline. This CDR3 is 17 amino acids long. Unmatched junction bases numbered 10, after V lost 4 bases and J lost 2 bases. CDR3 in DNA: TGTGCCAGCTCACTAGACAGGGGGCTCGCGCAACAAGAGACCCAGTACTTC. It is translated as CASSLDRGLAQQETQYF.

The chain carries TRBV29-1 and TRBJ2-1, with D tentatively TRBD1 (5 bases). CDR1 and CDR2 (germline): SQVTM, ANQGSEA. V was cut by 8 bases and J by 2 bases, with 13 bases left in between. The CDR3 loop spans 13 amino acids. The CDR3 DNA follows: TGCAGCATTGTCAGGGCCACCTACAATGAGCAGTTCTTC. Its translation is CSIVRATYNEQFF.

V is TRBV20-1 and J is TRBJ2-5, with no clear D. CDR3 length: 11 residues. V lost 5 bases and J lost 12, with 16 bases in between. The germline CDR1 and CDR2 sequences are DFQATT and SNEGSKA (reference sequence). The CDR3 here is CSAPEYGVEYF. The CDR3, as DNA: TGCAGTGCTCCGGAGTATGGGGTAGAGTACTTC.

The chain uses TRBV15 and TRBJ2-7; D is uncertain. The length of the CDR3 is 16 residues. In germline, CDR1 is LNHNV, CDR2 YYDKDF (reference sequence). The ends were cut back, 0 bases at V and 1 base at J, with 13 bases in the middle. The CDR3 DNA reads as TGTGCCACCAGCAGAGATGGGTCTCTGGGGTCCTACGAGCAGTACTTC. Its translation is CATSRDGSLGSYEQYF.

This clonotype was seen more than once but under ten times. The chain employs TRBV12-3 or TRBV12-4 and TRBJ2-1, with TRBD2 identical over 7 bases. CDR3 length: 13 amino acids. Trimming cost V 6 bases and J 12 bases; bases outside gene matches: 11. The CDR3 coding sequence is TGTGCCAGCAGCCAGGACGGAGGGAGGGGGCAGTTCTTC. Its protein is CASSQDGGRGQFF.

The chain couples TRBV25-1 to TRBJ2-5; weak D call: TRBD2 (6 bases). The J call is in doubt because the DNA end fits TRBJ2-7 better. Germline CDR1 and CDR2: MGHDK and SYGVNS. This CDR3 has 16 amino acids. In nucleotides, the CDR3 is TGTGCCAGCAGTGATACCGCGGGGAGAATCGGATACGAGCAGTACTTC. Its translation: CASSDTAGRIGYEQYF.

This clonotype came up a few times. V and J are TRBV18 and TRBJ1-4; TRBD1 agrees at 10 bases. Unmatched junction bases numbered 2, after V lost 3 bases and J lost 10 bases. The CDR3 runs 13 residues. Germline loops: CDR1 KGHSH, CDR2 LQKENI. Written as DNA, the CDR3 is TGTGCCAGCTCACCGGGACAGGGGATAAAACTGTTTTTT. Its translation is CASSPGQGIKLFF.

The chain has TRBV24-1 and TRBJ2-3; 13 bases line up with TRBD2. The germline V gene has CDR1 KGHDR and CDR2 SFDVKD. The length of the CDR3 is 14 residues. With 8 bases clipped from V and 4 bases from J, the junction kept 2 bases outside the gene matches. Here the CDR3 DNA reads TGTGCCACCACGACTAGCGGGAGGCCAGATACGCAGTATTTT. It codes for CATTTSGRPDTQYF.

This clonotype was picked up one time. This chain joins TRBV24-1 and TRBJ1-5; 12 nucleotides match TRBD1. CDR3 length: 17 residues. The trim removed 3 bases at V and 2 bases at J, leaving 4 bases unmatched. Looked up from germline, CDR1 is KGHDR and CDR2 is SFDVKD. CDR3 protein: CATSDKGQGAGNQPQHF. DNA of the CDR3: TGTGCCACCAGTGATAAGGGACAGGGGGCCGGCAATCAGCCCCAGCATTTT.

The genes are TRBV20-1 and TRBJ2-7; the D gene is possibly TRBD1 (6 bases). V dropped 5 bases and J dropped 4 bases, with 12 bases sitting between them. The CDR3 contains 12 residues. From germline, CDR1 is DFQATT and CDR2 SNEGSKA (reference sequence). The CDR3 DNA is TGCAGTGCTTACGACACAGGGTACGAGCAGTACTTC. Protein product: CSAYDTGYEQYF.

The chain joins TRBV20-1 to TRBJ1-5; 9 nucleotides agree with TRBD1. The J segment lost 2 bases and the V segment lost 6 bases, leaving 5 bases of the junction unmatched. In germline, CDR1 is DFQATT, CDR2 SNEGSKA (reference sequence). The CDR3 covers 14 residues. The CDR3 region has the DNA TGCAGTGCCCCGGACAGGGGAGGCAATCAGCCCCAGCATTTT. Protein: CSAPDRGGNQPQHF.

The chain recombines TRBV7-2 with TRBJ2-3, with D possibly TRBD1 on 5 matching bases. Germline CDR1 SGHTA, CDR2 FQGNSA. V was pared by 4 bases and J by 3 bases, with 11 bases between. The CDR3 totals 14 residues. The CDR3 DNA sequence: TGTGCCAGCAGCTCGTACAGGTTAACAGATACGCAGTATTTT. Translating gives CASSSYRLTDTQYF.

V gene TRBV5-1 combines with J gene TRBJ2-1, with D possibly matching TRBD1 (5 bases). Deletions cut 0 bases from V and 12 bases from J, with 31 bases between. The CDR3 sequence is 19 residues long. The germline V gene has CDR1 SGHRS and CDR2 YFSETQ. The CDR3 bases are TGCGCCAGCAGCTTGGCCTTGTCAGGGATAGCCCCTGATCCTTCTCGGCAGTTCTTC. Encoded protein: CASSLALSGIAPDPSRQFF.

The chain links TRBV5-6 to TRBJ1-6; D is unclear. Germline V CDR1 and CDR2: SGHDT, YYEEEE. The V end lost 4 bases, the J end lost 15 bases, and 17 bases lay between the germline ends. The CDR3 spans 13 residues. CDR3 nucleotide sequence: TGTGCCAGCAGCCCGGGCCGGGATCGGGGCCTCCACTTT. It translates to CASSPGRDRGLHF.